This record looks at one TCR beta chain sequence and its context. This receptor's antigen is unknown. Base-call qualities are not available, and no considerably larger clone is one nucleotide away. The CDR3 runs 18 amino acids, cysteine and phenylalanine included. The sequence is cut down to CDR3 DNA, 54 bases in frame from base 1. V is reduced by 3 bases and J by 7 bases, leaving a spacing of 25 bases between them. CDR1 and CDR2 were assigned from the germline V gene as SGHVT and SQSDAQ. The data belong to a study of T cell repertoires in cytomegalovirus infection (dated by TCRdb to between 2018 and 2021). Regarding the study in general: The peptide stimulations were aimed at well-studied HLA-B-restricted epitopes as well as recently identified HLA-C-restricted CMV epitopes, whose presentation resists viral immunomodulation. Because public TCR beta signatures pointed to carriage of CMV infection together with the matching HLA type, the HLA type of each donor mattered for the analysis.

General conclusions and limits of the study: In both this cohort and an independent roughly 360-donor cohort, the cumulative frequency of public TCR beta family members distinguished carriers of CMV infection plus the relevant HLA type. The ex vivo response was dominated by HLA-C-restricted CMV-specific TCR beta clonotypes, which also provided the single most frequent clonotype in two of eight donors.

TCRdb shows the sequencer as Illumina HiSeq 1500. TCRdb ran its own pipeline on the public reads, namely fastp trimming at Q25 and MiXCR clone calling, and kept in-frame beta chains. Every CDR3 protein is listed once, alongside the most common genes and DNA of its rows. This sample gives 150,000 or so distinct CDR3 sequences in total; roughly 32% of them show up just once. The top ten constitute around half of the sample. Explained via the paper, the treatment or condition label denotes: in vitro stimulation with specific CMV peptide epitopes to enrich CMV-specific T cells. This receptor chain uses TRBV7-4 and TRBJ1-5; perhaps TRBD1 is the D gene, with 5 bases matching. The sequencing used CD8+ T cells from cultured PBMCs, collected from culture after CMV antigen stimulation. The sequence was obtained from a human donor in good health (CMV status not recorded). Some clones in this sample may be carry-over from other donors' samples. CDR3 reads: CASSLHGGGWAPSQPQHF. The bases read TGTGCCAGCAGCTTGCACGGCGGGGGGTGGGCACCGTCCCAGCCCCAGCATTTT.